This section outlines one T cell receptor (beta chain) sequence together with its context. The table lists this clonotype with a few counts. What this receptor recognizes is not known. A much larger clone lies a single base off, so this may be a read error. The source of the sample is a study of blood T cells in healthy people across ages (dated by TCRdb to between 2015 and 2016). As for the study more broadly: In model experiments, template switching captured about one uniquely barcoded TCR beta cDNA molecule for every two T cells. The donors were divided into four age groups: young (average around 16 years), middle-aged (about 39), aged (approximately 62) and long-lived (nearly 85). Using the same blood draw, the study looked at two additional independent replicas of 1 million unique cDNA reads for two donors, one aged 18 to 30 and the other aged 80 or older. Age-related changes in TCR beta repertoire diversity were measured in the study by deep sequencing normalized with unique cDNA molecular identifiers.

Donors were 39 systemically healthy Caucasian individuals from Russia aged about 6 to 100 years. About 10 milliliters of peripheral blood were drawn from each donor into EDTA-treated Vacutainer tubes. Ficoll-Paque density-gradient centrifugation was used to isolate PBMCs, with at least 7 million obtained per sample. Total RNA was extracted from PBMCs with Trizol reagent, with at least 5.5 micrograms obtained per sample. For every donor, flow cytometry on a PBMC aliquot measured the percentage of naive CD45RAhigh/CD27high T cells. Library method: 5' RACE. TCRdb lists the instrument as Illumina HiSeq 2500. A second PCR of 7 to 11 cycles was run with a J-beta primer mix and a sample-barcoded 5' primer. A unique molecular identifier was introduced onto each TCR beta cDNA molecule by a template-switch 5' adaptor carrying 12 random nucleotides. Each sample yielded at least 3 million CDR3-containing paired-end reads. All of the RNA was converted into first-strand cDNA using the Mint cDNA synthesis kit, with a TRBC-specific oligonucleotide serving as the primer. After uracil-DNA glycosylase treatment, a first 18-cycle PCR used universal primers M1SS and BC2_uni_R on all cDNA. Processing in the source paper ran as follows. Normalization of each sample was performed by random selection of 1 million high-quality reads, each carrying a distinct molecular identifier. Reads sharing molecular identifiers were discarded rather than binned into consensus sequences. MiTCR, run with a Q25 quality threshold and the strictest error-elimination algorithm, handled CDR3 identification, clonotype clustering and error correction. A nonparametric unseen species model with Euler transformation was used to estimate a lower bound on total TCR beta diversity. Using fastp at Q25 and MiXCR, TCRdb reprocessed the public reads and kept productive beta chains. Each record represents a unique CDR3 protein, reported with the most common genes and DNA among its rows. What appears here as the V and J calls and clone size reflects TCRdb's work, not the paper's. This sample is represented by some 800,000 distinct CDR3 sequences; roughly 25% of them were singletons. Around 3.6% of the sample is taken by the ten largest.

The CDR3 contains 17 residues, cysteine and phenylalanine counted. The DNA shown is the 51-base CDR3, in frame from base 1. The germline V and J ends show losses of 4 bases and 4 bases respectively, and no gene match explains 12 bases of the junction. The germline V gene sets CDR1 to MNHEY and CDR2 to SVGEGT. The paper as a whole reports these results and caveats: Total diversity estimates from one million sequenced T cells were considered lower bounds and underestimates. The long-lived group showed more naive CD4+ T cells, fewer expanded clones and increased TCR diversity than the aged group, suggesting age selection. The percentage of naive T cells measured by flow cytometry correlated strongly with observed TCR beta diversity. The CMV infection status of donors was not known, potentially confounding age-related changes in expanded clonotypes. As age increased, observed TCR beta diversity per million T cells dropped in a roughly linear way, and a significant reduction was already evident by age about 40. Because profiling used bulk unsorted PBMCs, naive and antigen-experienced compartments could not be compared conclusively.

A further study also used this sample, focusing on T cells of mothers and their children. The other study reports the following: Nine systemically healthy Caucasian individuals, comprising three mothers and their six children, were included as donors. cDNA synthesis used all of the extracted RNA, with 1.5 ug of RNA in each 15 ul reaction. In the second PCR, sample barcodes and 2-4 random nucleotides were introduced via the M1S primer. Over 8.5 million TCR beta CDR3 reads were obtained for each mother, and millions of reads were obtained for each child. TCR recombination output is similarly shaped by thymic selection in related and unrelated pairs, with a minor effect exerted by inherited differences. Normalized repertoire overlap in related mother-child pairs was always slightly higher than in unrelated mother-child pairs, but the difference was never significant. No persistent microchimeric T cell clones were detected, at a sensitivity of 90 to 100 clones per million clonotypes. To look for features that set related mother-child pairs apart from unrelated individuals, the researchers ran deep NGS to compare the TCR beta repertoires of mothers and children. On average, the children were about 10 +/- 4 years old, while the mothers were approximately 41 +/- 4 years old. Libraries were sequenced on Illumina HiSeq 2000 with 100+100 nt paired-end reads after adapter ligation with NEBNext reagents. To prevent cross-contamination, the mother and child libraries were prepared a month apart and were sequenced in separate runs. For each donor, somewhere between roughly 500,000 and 2,100,000 distinct TCR beta clonotypes were identified. Naive TCR beta clonotypes were estimated from low-frequency clonotypes matched to each donor's FACS-determined naive share, without sorting.

The sequencing sample was made of blood. The V and J genes are TRBV6-2 or TRBV6-3 and TRBJ2-1, and 8 junction bases match TRBD2. This clonotype was obtained from a boy aged 5-17 years in good health. DNA sequence: TGTGCCAGCAGTTGCTCGCCAACTAGCGGAGTTTACAATGAGCAGTTCTTC. It is translated as CASSCSPTSGVYNEQFF.